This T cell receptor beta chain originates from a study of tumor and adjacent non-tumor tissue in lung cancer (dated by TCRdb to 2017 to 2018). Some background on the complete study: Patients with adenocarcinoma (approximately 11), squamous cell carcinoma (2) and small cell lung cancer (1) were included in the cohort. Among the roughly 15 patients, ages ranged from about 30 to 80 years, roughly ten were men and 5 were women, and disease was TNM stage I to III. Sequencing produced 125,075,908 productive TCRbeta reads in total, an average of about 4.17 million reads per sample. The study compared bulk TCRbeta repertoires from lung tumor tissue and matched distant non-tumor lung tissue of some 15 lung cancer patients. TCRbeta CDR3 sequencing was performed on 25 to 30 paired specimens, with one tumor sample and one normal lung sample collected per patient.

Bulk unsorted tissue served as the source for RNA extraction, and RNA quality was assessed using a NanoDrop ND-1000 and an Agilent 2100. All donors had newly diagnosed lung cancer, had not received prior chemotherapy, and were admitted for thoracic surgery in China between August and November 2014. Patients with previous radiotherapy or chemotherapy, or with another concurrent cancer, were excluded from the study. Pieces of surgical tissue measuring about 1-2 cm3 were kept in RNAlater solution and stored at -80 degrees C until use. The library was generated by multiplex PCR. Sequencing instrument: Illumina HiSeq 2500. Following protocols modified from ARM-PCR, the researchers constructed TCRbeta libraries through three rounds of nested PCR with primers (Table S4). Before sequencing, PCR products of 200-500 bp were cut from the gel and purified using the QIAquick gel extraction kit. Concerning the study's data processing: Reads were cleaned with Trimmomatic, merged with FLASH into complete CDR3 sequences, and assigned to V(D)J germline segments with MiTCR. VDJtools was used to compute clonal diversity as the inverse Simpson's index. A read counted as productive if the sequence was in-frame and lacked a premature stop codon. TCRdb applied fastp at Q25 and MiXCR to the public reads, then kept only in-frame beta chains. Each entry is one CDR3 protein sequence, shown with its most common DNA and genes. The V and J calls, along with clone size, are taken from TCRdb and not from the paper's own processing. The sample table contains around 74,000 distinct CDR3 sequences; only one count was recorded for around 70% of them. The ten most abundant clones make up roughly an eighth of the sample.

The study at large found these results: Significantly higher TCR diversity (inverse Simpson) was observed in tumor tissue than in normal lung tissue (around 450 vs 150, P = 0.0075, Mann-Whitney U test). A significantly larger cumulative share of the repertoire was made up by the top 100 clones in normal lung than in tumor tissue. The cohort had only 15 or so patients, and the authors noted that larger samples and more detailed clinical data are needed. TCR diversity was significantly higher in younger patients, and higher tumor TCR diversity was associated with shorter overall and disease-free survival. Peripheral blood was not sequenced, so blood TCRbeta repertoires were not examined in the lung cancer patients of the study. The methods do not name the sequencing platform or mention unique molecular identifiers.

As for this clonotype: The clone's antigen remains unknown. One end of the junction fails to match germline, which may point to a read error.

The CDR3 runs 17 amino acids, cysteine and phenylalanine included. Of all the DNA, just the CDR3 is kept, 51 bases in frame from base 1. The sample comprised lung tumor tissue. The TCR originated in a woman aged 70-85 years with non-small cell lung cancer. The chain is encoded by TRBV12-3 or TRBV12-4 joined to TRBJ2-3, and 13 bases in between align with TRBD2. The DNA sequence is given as TGTGCCAGCAGTTTGGGGACTAGCGGGACCCCGTTAGATACGCAGTTTTTT. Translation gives CASSLGTSGTPLDTQFF.